A single T cell receptor beta chain is shown here with its context. Its antigen is not identified. This entry belongs to a study of T cell responses to AZD1222 COVID-19 vaccine. Germline-derived CDR1 and CDR2 are SGDLS and YYNGEE. The CDR3 is made up of 15 amino acids. Trimming took off 4 bases at V and 0 bases at J, with 13 bases between the two ends. Study-wide results and limits: Nearly half of spike-specific TCRs reportedly target variant regions that are unmutated in the B.1.351 and B.1.1.7 variants. After two AZD1222 doses, spike-specific TCR breadth and depth rose versus day 0. Regions 160-218 and 743-854 held dominance among vaccine-associated CD4 TCRs, which spanned spike. It should be noted that donors were predominantly white British and more often female, and clonal diversity was possibly underestimated.

Some clones are missing from TCRdb's copy, which holds only in-frame ones; the method was immunoSEQ multiplex PCR. Among about 130,000 clones, less than 95% were seen once, and the ten largest hold 4.4%. Specimen: peripheral blood, collected on day 0 of MenACWY control vaccination. This TCR derives from an adult in good health. The chain links TRBV9 to TRBJ2-5; possible D gene TRBD2, 7 bases. The CDR3 coding sequence is TGTGCCAGCAGCCCAGCGGGGACATACCAAGAGACCCAGTACTTC. It yields the protein CASSPAGTYQETQYF.